A selection of T cell receptor beta chains follows, all from one sample in a study of molecular identifiers for immune sequencing clone quantification. TCRdb re-analysed the PCR reads in MiXCR, keeping a single row per CDR3 protein. The sample contains roughly 90,000 distinct CDR3 sequences, 15% to 20% of which appear only once. Sample: naive CD8+ T cells from blood, with Jurkat cell RNA spiked in. Source of these receptors: a human donor in good health. Some libraries in this study had Jurkat cell RNA spiked in. Both conserved end residues are part of each CDR3. Fields, in order: V gene, clone size, D gene, J gene, CDR3 protein, CDR3 DNA. D genes are given only for firm matches. Some rows have no size entry. The others give once, few or many, or a class for an expanded clone.

v_gene: TRBV9
abundance: many
d_gene: NA
j_gene: TRBJ2-2
CDR3aa: CASSPEEHRSGELFF
CDR3nt: TGTGCCAGCAGCCCCGAAGAACACAGGTCCGGGGAGCTGTTTTTT

v_gene: TRBV7-9
abundance: many
d_gene: TRBD1
j_gene: TRBJ1-4
CDR3aa: CASSQGQGDNEKLFF
CDR3nt: TGTGCCAGCAGCCAAGGACAGGGGGACAATGAAAAACTGTTTTTT

v_gene: TRBV7-9
abundance: many
d_gene: NA
j_gene: TRBJ2-1
CDR3aa: CASSLLATRGHNEQFF
CDR3nt: TGTGCCAGCAGCTTACTTGCGACTAGAGGTCACAATGAGCAGTTCTTC

v_gene: TRBV20-1
abundance: many
d_gene: NA
j_gene: TRBJ2-7
CDR3aa: CSARDNRNSYEQYF
CDR3nt: TGCAGTGCTAGAGATAACAGAAACTCCTACGAGCAGTACTTC

v_gene: TRBV2
abundance: many
d_gene: NA
j_gene: TRBJ2-1
CDR3aa: CASSERFVGVNEQFF
CDR3nt: TGTGCCAGCAGTGAAAGGTTCGTCGGGGTAAATGAGCAGTTCTTC

v_gene: TRBV7-6
abundance: many
d_gene: NA
j_gene: TRBJ2-3
CDR3aa: CASSLKGGGWTDTQYF
CDR3nt: TGTGCCAGCAGCTTAAAGGGGGGCGGGTGGACAGATACGCAGTATTTT

v_gene: TRBV13
abundance: NA
d_gene: NA
j_gene: TRBJ2-4
CDR3aa: CASSLSVAGSIAKNIQYF
CDR3nt: TGTGCCAGCAGCTTATCGGTTGCGGGGAGTATAGCCAAAAACATTCAGTACTTC

v_gene: TRBV5-1
abundance: NA
d_gene: TRBD1
j_gene: TRBJ2-7
CDR3aa: CASSWTGGNTYEQYF
CDR3nt: TGCGCCAGCAGCTGGACAGGGGGTAACACCTACGAGCAGTACTTC

v_gene: TRBV6-1
abundance: many
d_gene: NA
j_gene: TRBJ2-5
CDR3aa: CASSDGGRWETQYF
CDR3nt: TGTGCCAGCAGTGACGGGGGGCGCTGGGAGACCCAGTACTTC

v_gene: TRBV7-2
abundance: many
d_gene: NA
j_gene: TRBJ2-4
CDR3aa: CASGDPLAKNIQYF
CDR3nt: TGTGCCAGCGGGGACCCCCTAGCCAAAAACATTCAGTACTTC

v_gene: TRBV13
abundance: many
d_gene: NA
j_gene: TRBJ1-1
CDR3aa: CASSLGPPKAFF
CDR3nt: TGTGCCAGCAGCTTAGGCCCCCCCAAAGCTTTCTTT

v_gene: TRBV30
abundance: many
d_gene: TRBD1
j_gene: TRBJ1-1
CDR3aa: CAWSRTGVDEAFF
CDR3nt: TGTGCCTGGAGTCGCACAGGGGTCGATGAAGCTTTCTTT

v_gene: TRBV6-5
abundance: many
d_gene: NA
j_gene: TRBJ2-3
CDR3aa: CASSSVGGRSTDTQYF
CDR3nt: TGTGCCAGCAGTTCCGTTGGGGGACGGAGCACAGATACGCAGTATTTT

v_gene: TRBV4-2
abundance: many
d_gene: TRBD1
j_gene: TRBJ2-7
CDR3aa: CASSQDGDSAYEQYF
CDR3nt: TGTGCCAGCAGCCAAGATGGGGACAGCGCCTACGAGCAGTACTTC

v_gene: TRBV7-8
abundance: many
d_gene: NA
j_gene: TRBJ2-1
CDR3aa: CASSLDRTAPYNEQFF
CDR3nt: TGTGCCAGCAGCTTAGATCGCACAGCTCCCTACAATGAGCAGTTCTTC

v_gene: TRBV6-5
abundance: NA
d_gene: NA
j_gene: TRBJ2-7
CDR3aa: CASSPSGLTDLFYEQYF
CDR3nt: TGTGCCAGCAGCCCCTCGGGCCTGACAGACCTTTTCTACGAGCAGTACTTC

v_gene: TRBV10-3
abundance: many
d_gene: TRBD2
j_gene: TRBJ2-3
CDR3aa: CAISVGTISTDTQYF
CDR3nt: TGTGCCATCAGTGTCGGGACTATAAGCACAGATACGCAGTATTTT

v_gene: TRBV4-3
abundance: many
d_gene: NA
j_gene: TRBJ2-3
CDR3aa: CASSQDVSYRDTQYF
CDR3nt: TGCGCCAGCAGCCAAGATGTCAGCTACAGAGATACGCAGTATTTT

v_gene: TRBV12-3/TRBV12-4
abundance: many
d_gene: NA
j_gene: TRBJ2-7
CDR3aa: CASSGGNSIEQYF
CDR3nt: TGTGCCAGCAGCGGGGGTAACTCTATCGAGCAGTACTTC

v_gene: TRBV4-1
abundance: many
d_gene: NA
j_gene: TRBJ1-1
CDR3aa: CASSQDSGMNTEAFF
CDR3nt: TGCGCCAGCAGCCAAGACTCAGGAATGAACACTGAAGCTTTCTTT

v_gene: TRBV11-2
abundance: many
d_gene: TRBD2
j_gene: TRBJ2-3
CDR3aa: CASSLEGLSPDTQYF
CDR3nt: TGTGCCAGCAGCTTAGAGGGACTAAGCCCAGATACGCAGTATTTT

v_gene: TRBV6-1
abundance: many
d_gene: TRBD1
j_gene: TRBJ2-5
CDR3aa: CASNIRGLGETQYF
CDR3nt: TGTGCCAGCAATATCAGGGGGCTAGGGGAGACCCAGTACTTC

v_gene: TRBV6-5
abundance: few
d_gene: NA
j_gene: TRBJ2-1
CDR3aa: CASSYSDSYNEQFF
CDR3nt: TGTGCCAGCAGTTACTCTGACTCCTACAATGAGCAGTTCTTC

v_gene: TRBV4-1
abundance: many
d_gene: NA
j_gene: TRBJ1-2
CDR3aa: CASSQDSYGYTF
CDR3nt: TGCGCCAGCAGCCAGGACAGCTATGGCTACACCTTC

v_gene: TRBV30
abundance: many
d_gene: NA
j_gene: TRBJ1-4
CDR3aa: CAWSVTGGNEKLFF
CDR3nt: TGTGCCTGGAGTGTAACCGGGGGAAATGAAAAACTGTTTTTT

v_gene: TRBV4-1
abundance: many
d_gene: TRBD2
j_gene: TRBJ2-5
CDR3aa: CASSRSGGTETQYF
CDR3nt: TGCGCCAGCAGCCGTAGCGGGGGGACGGAGACCCAGTACTTC

v_gene: TRBV6-5
abundance: many
d_gene: TRBD1
j_gene: TRBJ2-7
CDR3aa: CASSQTDRGWDEQYF
CDR3nt: TGTGCCAGCAGCCAAACGGACAGGGGTTGGGACGAGCAGTACTTC

v_gene: TRBV7-3
abundance: many
d_gene: NA
j_gene: TRBJ1-1
CDR3aa: CASSLFGTTNTEAFF
CDR3nt: TGTGCCAGCAGCTTATTTGGCACAACGAACACTGAAGCTTTCTTT

v_gene: TRBV30
abundance: many
d_gene: NA
j_gene: TRBJ2-1
CDR3aa: CAYSDYNEQFF
CDR3nt: TGTGCCTATAGCGACTACAATGAGCAGTTCTTC

v_gene: TRBV6-1
abundance: many
d_gene: NA
j_gene: TRBJ2-7
CDR3aa: CASTSSYEQYF
CDR3nt: TGTGCCAGCACTTCGAGCTACGAGCAGTACTTC

v_gene: TRBV7-9
abundance: many
d_gene: NA
j_gene: TRBJ1-6
CDR3aa: CASSSEETVGEHHF
CDR3nt: TGTGCCAGCAGCTCAGAGGAGACCGTGGGGGAGCACCACTTT

v_gene: TRBV19
abundance: many
d_gene: NA
j_gene: TRBJ2-7
CDR3aa: CASSMAALGWEQYF
CDR3nt: TGTGCCAGTAGTATGGCGGCCCTTGGGTGGGAGCAGTACTTC

v_gene: TRBV9
abundance: NA
d_gene: NA
j_gene: TRBJ1-1
CDR3aa: CASSVDVPTEASF
CDR3nt: TGTGCCAGCAGCGTTGATGTTCCCACTGAAGCTTCCTTT

v_gene: TRBV3-1
abundance: many
d_gene: NA
j_gene: TRBJ1-2
CDR3aa: CASSQGGGAYGYTF
CDR3nt: TGTGCCAGCAGCCAAGGCGGGGGGGCTTATGGCTACACCTTC

v_gene: TRBV27
abundance: many
d_gene: NA
j_gene: TRBJ1-1
CDR3aa: CASSPGASTEAFF
CDR3nt: TGTGCCAGCAGTCCCGGAGCTAGCACTGAAGCTTTCTTT

v_gene: TRBV9
abundance: few
d_gene: TRBD2
j_gene: TRBJ2-3
CDR3aa: CASSPEPGLIKKDTQYF
CDR3nt: TGTGCCAGCAGCCCGGAGCCGGGACTAATTAAAAAAGATACGCAGTATTTT

v_gene: TRBV28
abundance: many
d_gene: NA
j_gene: TRBJ1-1
CDR3aa: CASSPILSRATNTEAFF
CDR3nt: TGTGCCAGCAGCCCTATATTAAGCCGGGCCACGAACACTGAAGCTTTCTTT